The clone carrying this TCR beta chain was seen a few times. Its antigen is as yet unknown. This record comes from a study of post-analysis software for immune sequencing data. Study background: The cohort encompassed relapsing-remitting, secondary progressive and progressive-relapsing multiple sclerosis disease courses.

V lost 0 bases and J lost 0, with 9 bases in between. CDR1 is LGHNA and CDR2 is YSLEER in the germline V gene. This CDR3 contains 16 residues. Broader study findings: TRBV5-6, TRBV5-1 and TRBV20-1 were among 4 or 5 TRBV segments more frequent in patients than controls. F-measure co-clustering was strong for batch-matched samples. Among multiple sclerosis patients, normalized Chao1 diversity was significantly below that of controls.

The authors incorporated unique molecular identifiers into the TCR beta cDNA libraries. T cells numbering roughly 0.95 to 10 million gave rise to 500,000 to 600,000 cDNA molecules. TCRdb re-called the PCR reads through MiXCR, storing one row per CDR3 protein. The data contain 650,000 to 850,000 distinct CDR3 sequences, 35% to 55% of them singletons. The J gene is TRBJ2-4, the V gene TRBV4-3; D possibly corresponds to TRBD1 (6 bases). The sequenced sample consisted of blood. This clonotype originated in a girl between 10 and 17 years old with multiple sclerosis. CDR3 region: CASSQDQGLAKNIQYF. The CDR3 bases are TGCGCCAGCAGCCAAGATCAGGGGTTAGCCAAAAACATTCAGTACTTC.